The T cell receptor beta chain described here comes from a study of cytomegalovirus exposure and HLA in healthy donors. Study-wide findings and caveats: Relative to the approximately 700-donor mean, N-insertions were reportedly fewer in an Asian-associated ancestry cluster in a later analysis. The study listed 164 cytomegalovirus-associated TCR beta chains. TCR beta V- and J-gene trimming, according to a later analysis, was linked to a missense DCLRE1C variant.

This clone was counted only a few times. Antigen: not known. In the PCR, 60 Vbeta and 13 Jbeta primers were used. Some clones are missing from TCRdb's copy, which holds only in-frame ones; the method was immunoSEQ multiplex PCR. Of approximately 140,000 clones listed, 55% to 75% are singletons. Germline CDR1 MNHEY, CDR2 SMNVEV (reference sequence). The CDR3 runs to 17 residues. J was trimmed by 1 base and V by 6 bases; bases with no gene match: 13. V usage is TRBV27 and J usage is TRBJ2-3, with 7 bases lining up with TRBD2. The clonotype originates from a woman aged 60-75 years in good health and CMV-seropositive. Sample: PBMCs. CDR3 sequence (DNA): TGTGCCAGCAGACTATCCGGGTCGAGCGGGGGCACAGATACGCAGTATTTT. It yields the protein CASRLSGSSGGTDTQYF.